This record looks at one T cell receptor beta chain sequence and its context. No cognate antigen has been identified for it. The read gets to within 3 residues of the CDR3 end, and the germline J gene fills in the rest. Taken from the germline V gene (reference sequence), the CDR1 and CDR2 loops are GTSNPN and SVGIG. The CDR3 numbers 13 residues from cysteine through phenylalanine. The 30 bases shown cover part of the CDR3, and their frame starts at base 1. The record originates from a study of T cell clonality in common variable immunodeficiency (dated by TCRdb to between 2014 and 2016). Most CVID patients and most healthy controls were of Caucasian heritage. Heparinized peripheral whole blood samples of about 4.5 to 8.5 ml were obtained from each donor. Genomic DNA from adults with common variable immune deficiency (CVID) and from healthy adult controls was the source for sequencing TCRbeta CDR3 repertoires. The control group was made up of about 22 healthy adult volunteers (10 male and 12 female) whose ages ranged from roughly 23 to 66 years, with a mean age of approximately 31. Diluted blood was density-centrifuged over Hypaque 1077 or Ficoll-Paque to isolate peripheral blood mononuclear cells. Genomic DNA was obtained from unsorted mononuclear cells through either Qiagen column purification or a centrifugation-based method.

What the authors observed across the whole study: Fewer deletions and N-nucleotide insertions were reportedly observed in CVID TCRbeta sequences, and highly modified clones with 13 or more V deletions were reportedly absent from CVID TCRbeta sequences. Correlations between repertoire features and clinical complications were limited by patient heterogeneity within the CVID cohort. Healthy controls shared more TCRbeta clones with each other than CVID subjects shared among themselves (p < 0.0001). According to the authors, finding the cause of the higher clonality in CVID would require sequencing the repertoires of T cell subpopulations. Despite equal DNA input, controls averaged about 79,000 unique sequences per sample versus about 32,000 in CVID samples. TCRbeta clonality was higher in CVID subjects than in healthy controls (t-test p = 0.018), and the increase was most characteristic of about a third of subjects.

For sequencing, equivalent amounts of genomic DNA were input from CVID and control samples. For every sample, a 60 bp segment covering the rearranged TCRbeta CDR3 region was amplified and then sequenced. The immunoSEQ assay, a bias-corrected multiplex PCR with high-throughput sequencing, was employed for TCRbeta amplification. The authors processed their data as follows. Every unique nucleotide sequence counted as a clone and was annotated with V, D and J genes, copy number and frequency. Sequences were labeled productive if in frame, and non-productive if out of frame or containing stop codons. Clonality was calculated from Shannon's entropy as previously described. Mean CDR3 Kyte-Doolittle hydropathy was derived from the predicted amino acid sequences of productive clones. The R hclust function was used to hierarchically cluster scaled V gene usage with Manhattan distance and complete linkage. Sharing of clones by CDR3 amino acid sequence was evaluated by resampling 12 repertoires per group over 100 rounds. The repertoires were searched for fewer than 75 published EBV-specific TCRbeta sequences and nearly 250 published CMV-specific TCRbeta sequences. A couple of CVID samples that yielded fewer than 10,000 sequences were excluded from the analysis, so 42 CVID repertoires were retained. As stored in TCRdb, this immuneACCESS dataset retains in-frame rearrangements with V and J assigned. A fraction of the clones does not appear; measured against another copy, unresolved V genes explain less than half of the discrepancy, and the remainder lacks a known reason. V and J calls and clone size follow that table, whereas D and trimming were derived from the DNA. This sample includes some 43,000 clones, and none of them was observed just once. The ten largest clones capture approximately 2.2% of the sample.

The V and J genes are TRBV30 and TRBJ2-2, with a weak D call of TRBD1 (6 bases match). The sample taken for sequencing was peripheral blood mononuclear cells. The sequence came from a person aged 18-69 years in good health. CDR3 loop: CAWNRQAAEKLFF. The CDR3 bases that were read are TGTGCCTGGAATAGACAGGCTGCCGAAAAG.